This T cell receptor beta chain is from a study of blood T cells in healthy people across ages. This clonotype was counted only a few times. Antigen unknown. General study results and limits: Compared with aged donors, long-lived donors showed fewer expanded clones, suggesting selection.

Isolating PBMCs gave at least 6 million of these cells per sample. The V end was cut by 1 base, the J end by 5 bases, with 10 bases between. The germline gives CDR1 SGHRS, CDR2 YFSETQ. The CDR3 extends over 13 amino acids. A second roughly 6 to 12 cycle PCR used barcoded and J-beta primers. TCRdb re-analysed the 5' RACE reads in MiXCR, keeping a single row per CDR3 protein. Of some 940,000 distinct CDR3 sequences listed, just under 30% were seen once; the top ten hold about 9.4%. The data also belong to a second study, concerning T cells of mothers and their children. Per that study: Random nucleotides (2-4) and sample barcodes were added by the M1S primer used in the second PCR. Thymic selection shapes TCR recombination output in related pairs, and it does so similarly in unrelated pairs.

Sequencing was carried out using blood. J is TRBJ2-7 and V is TRBV5-1; D gene uncertain. The receptor's source is a woman in her thirties or forties in good health. The CDR3 protein is CASSLHPGNEQYF. The CDR3 DNA sequence: TGCGCCAGCAGCTTGCATCCGGGTAACGAGCAGTACTTC.